The following is a T cell receptor (beta chain) sequence with its context. Data came from immunoSEQ multiplex PCR; TCRdb stores just in-frame clones and leaves some out. The sample lists about 5,100 clones; around 81% were seen once. The record originates from a study of hypomethylating agent response in myelodysplastic syndrome. The overall study: Patients with myelodysplastic syndrome were 8 or 9 male and 2 female. A diploid cytogenetic profile was most common; mean age about 70 +/- 6 years. Most often mutated was TET2, found in about 45% of the 11 patients.

Trimming stripped 3 bases from V and 5 bases from J, with 7 bases between. The CDR3 covers 12 residues. Germline CDR1 reads WSHSY; CDR2 reads SAAADI. The chain is built from TRBV10-2 and TRBJ1-2; D remains unclear. This material consisted of bone marrow, taken before or after starting hypomethylating agent treatment for myelodysplastic syndrome (not recorded which). The TCR originated in a human donor with myelodysplastic syndrome. The chain's CDR3 is CASSENGYGYTF. In DNA form, the CDR3 reads TGCGCCAGCAGTGAAAATGGATATGGCTACACCTTC.